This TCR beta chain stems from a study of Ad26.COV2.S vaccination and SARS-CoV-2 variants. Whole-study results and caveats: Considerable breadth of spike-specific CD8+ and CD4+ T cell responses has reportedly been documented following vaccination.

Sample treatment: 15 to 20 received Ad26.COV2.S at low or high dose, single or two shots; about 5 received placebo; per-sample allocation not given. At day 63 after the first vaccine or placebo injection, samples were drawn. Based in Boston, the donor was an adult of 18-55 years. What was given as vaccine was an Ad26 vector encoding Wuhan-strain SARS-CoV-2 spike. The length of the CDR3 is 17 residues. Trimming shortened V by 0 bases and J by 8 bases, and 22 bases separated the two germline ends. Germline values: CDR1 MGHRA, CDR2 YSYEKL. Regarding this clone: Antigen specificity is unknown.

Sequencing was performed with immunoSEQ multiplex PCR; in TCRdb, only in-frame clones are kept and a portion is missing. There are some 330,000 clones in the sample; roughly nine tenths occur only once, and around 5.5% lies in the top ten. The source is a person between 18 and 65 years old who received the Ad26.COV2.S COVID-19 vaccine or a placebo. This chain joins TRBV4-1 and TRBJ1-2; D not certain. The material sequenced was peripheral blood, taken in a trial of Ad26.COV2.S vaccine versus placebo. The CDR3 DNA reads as TGCGCCAGCAGCCAAGATATCATCCGGGATCGGTCGTGGGGCTACACCTTC. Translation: CASSQDIIRDRSWGYTF.